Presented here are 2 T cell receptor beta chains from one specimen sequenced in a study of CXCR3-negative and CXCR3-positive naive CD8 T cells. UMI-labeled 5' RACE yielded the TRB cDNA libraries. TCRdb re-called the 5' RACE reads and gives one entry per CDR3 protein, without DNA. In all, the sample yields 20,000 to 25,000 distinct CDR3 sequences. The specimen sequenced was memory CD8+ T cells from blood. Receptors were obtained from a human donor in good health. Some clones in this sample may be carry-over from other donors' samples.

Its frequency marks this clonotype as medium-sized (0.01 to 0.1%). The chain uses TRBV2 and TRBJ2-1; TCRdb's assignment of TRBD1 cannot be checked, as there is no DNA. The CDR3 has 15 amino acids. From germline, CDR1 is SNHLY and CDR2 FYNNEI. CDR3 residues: CASTYGTQLMDEQFF.

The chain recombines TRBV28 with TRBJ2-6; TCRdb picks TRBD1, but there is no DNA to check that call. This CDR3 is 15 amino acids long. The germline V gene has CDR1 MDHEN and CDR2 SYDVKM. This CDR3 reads CASSPPGTGLNVLTF.